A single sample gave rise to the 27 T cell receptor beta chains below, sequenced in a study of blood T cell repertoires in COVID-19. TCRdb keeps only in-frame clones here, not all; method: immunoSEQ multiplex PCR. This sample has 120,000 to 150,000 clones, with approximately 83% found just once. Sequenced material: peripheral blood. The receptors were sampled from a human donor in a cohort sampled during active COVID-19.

CDR3 bases: TGTGCCAGCAGCCAAGGGGACTCTCGAAACGAGCAGTACTTC. Translation gives CASSQGDSRNEQYF. The chain couples TRBV4-2 to TRBJ2-7, with D perhaps TRBD2 (6 bases). The CDR3 covers 14 residues. In germline, CDR1 is LGHNA, CDR2 YNFKEQ. V was cut by 1 base and J by 5 bases, with 12 bases left in between.

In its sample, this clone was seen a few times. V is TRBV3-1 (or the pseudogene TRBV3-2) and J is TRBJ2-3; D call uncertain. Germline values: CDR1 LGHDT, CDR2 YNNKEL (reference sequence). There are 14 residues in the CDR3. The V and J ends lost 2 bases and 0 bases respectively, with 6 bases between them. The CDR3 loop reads CASSQITSTDTQYF. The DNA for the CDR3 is TGTGCCAGCAGCCAAATAACTAGCACAGATACGCAGTATTTT.

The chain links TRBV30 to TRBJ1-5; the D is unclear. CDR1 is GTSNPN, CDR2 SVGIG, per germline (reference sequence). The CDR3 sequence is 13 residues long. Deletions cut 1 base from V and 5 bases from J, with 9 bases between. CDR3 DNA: TGTGCCTGGAGTGGCGGGGTAGATCAGCCCCAGCATTTT. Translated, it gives CAWSGGVDQPQHF. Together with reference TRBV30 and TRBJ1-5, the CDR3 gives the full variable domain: SQTIHQWPATLVQPVGSPLSLECTVEGTSNPNLYWYRQAAGRGLQLLFYSVGIGQISSEVPQNLSASRPQDRQFILSSKKLLLSDSGFYLCAWSGGVDQPQHFGDGTRLSIL.

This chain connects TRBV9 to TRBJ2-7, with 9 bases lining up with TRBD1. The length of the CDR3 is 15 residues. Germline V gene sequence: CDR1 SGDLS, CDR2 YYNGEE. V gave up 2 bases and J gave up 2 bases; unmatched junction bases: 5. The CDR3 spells CASSVDRGPTYEQYF. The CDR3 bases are TGTGCCAGCAGCGTGGACAGGGGCCCCACCTACGAGCAGTACTTC.

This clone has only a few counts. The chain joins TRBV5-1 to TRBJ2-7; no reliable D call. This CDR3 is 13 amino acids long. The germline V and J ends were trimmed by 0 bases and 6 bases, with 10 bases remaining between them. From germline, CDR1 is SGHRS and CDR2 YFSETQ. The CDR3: CASSLAGGLEQYF. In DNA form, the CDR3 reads TGCGCCAGCAGCTTGGCTGGCGGTCTCGAGCAGTACTTC.

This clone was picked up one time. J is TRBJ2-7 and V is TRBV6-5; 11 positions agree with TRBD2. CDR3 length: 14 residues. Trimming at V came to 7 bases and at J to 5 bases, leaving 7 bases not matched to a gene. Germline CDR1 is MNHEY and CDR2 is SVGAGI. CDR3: CASTLLAGVNEQYF. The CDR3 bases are TGTGCCAGCACCCTACTAGCGGGAGTGAACGAGCAGTACTTC.

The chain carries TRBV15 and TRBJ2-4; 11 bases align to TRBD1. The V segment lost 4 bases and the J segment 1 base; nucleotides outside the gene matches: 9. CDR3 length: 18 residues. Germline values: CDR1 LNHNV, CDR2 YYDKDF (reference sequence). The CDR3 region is CATSNRDRGTLAKNIQYF. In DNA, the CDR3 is TGTGCCACCAGCAACCGGGACAGGGGGACTCTGGCCAAAAACATTCAGTACTTC.

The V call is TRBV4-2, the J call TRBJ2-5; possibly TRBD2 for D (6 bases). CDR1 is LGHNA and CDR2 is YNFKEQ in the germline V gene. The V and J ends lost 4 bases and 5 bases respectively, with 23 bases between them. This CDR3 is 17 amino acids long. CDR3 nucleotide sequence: TGTGCCAGCAGCCCCCCGGGGGACCCCAGCCAGCGGGAGACCCAGTACTTC. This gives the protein CASSPPGDPSQRETQYF.

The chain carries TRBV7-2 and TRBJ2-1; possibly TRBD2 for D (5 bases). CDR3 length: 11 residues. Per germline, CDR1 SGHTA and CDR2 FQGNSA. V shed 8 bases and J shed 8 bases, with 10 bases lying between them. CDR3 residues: CASRLADEQFF. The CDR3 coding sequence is TGTGCCAGCCGGCTAGCTGATGAGCAGTTCTTC.

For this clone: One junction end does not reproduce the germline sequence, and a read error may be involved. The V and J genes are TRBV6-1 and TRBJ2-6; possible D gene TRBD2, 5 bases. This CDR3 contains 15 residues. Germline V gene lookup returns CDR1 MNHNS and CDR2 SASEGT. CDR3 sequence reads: CASREGSSGANVLTF. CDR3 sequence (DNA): TGTGCCAGCAGAGAAGGGAGCTCTGGGGCCAACGTCCTGACTTTC.

CDR3 region: CASSIGQPSSYNSPLHF. Here the CDR3 DNA reads TGTGCCAGTAGTATTGGACAGCCGAGCTCCTATAATTCACCCCTCCACTTT. The chain combines TRBV19 with TRBJ1-6; D may be TRBD1 (6 bases). The CDR3 totals 17 residues. The germline gives CDR1 LNHDA, CDR2 SQIVND (reference sequence). The ends were cut back, 3 bases at V and 0 bases at J, with 12 bases in the middle.

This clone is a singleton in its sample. The DNA of the CDR3 is TGCGCCAGCAGCTTTGCGGGGAGTCAGACTAATGAAAAACTGTTTTTT. Residues: CASSFAGSQTNEKLFF. The rearrangement joins TRBV5-1 to TRBJ1-4; the D is unclear. CDR1 and CDR2 from the germline V gene are SGHRS and YFSETQ. CDR3 size: 16 residues. V lost 2 bases to trimming and J lost 2 bases, with 13 bases between them.

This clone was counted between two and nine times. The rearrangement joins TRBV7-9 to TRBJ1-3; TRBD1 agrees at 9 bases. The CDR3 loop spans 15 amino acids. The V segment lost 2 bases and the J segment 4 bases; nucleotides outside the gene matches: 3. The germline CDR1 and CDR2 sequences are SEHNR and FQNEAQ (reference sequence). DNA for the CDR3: TGTGCCAGCAGCTTAACAGGGGGCGCGGGAAACACCATATATTTT. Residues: CASSLTGGAGNTIYF.

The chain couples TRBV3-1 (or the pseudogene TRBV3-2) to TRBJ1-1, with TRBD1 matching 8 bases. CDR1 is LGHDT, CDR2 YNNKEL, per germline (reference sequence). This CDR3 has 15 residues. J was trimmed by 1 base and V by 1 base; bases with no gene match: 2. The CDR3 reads CASSQGDRRNTEAFF. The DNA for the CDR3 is TGTGCCAGCAGCCAAGGGGACAGGCGGAACACTGAAGCTTTCTTT.

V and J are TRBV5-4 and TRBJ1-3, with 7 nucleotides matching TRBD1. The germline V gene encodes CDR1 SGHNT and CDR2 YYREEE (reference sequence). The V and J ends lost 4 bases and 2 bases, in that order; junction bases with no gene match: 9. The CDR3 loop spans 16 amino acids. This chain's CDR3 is CASSPGQGVAGNTIYF. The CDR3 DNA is TGTGCCAGCAGCCCCGGCCAGGGGGTCGCTGGAAACACCATATATTTT.

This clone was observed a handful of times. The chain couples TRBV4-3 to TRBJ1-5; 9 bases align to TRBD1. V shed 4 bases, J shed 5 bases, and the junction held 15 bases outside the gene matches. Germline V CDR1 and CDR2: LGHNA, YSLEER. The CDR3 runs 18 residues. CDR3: CASSPYRGPEGGHQPQHF. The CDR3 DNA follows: TGCGCCAGCAGCCCGTACAGGGGGCCGGAGGGAGGACATCAGCCCCAGCATTTT.

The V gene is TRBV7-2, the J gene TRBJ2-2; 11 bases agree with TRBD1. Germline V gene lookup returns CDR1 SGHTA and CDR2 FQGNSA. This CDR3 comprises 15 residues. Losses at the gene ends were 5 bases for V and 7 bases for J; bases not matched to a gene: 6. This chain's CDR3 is CASSPRTGGFGELFF. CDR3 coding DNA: TGTGCCAGCAGCCCGCGGACAGGGGGCTTCGGGGAGCTGTTTTTT.

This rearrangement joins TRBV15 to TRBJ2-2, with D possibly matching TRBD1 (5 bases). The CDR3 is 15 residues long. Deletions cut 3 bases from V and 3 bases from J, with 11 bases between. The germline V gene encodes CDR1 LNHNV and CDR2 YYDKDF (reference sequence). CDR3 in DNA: TGTGCCACCAGCAGCCGTCAGGGATACACCGGGGAGCTGTTTTTT. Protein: CATSSRQGYTGELFF.

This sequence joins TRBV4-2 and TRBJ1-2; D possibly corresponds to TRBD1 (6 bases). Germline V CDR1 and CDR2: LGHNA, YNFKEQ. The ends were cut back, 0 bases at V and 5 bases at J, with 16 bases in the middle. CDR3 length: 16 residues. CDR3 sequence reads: CASSQEKRDTYYGYTF. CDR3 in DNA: TGTGCCAGCAGCCAAGAGAAAAGGGACACCTATTATGGCTACACCTTC.

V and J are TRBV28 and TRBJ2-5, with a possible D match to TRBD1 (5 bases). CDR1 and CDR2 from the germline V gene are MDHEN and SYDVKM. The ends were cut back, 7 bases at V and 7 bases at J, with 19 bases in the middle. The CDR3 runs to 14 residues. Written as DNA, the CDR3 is TGTGCCAGCACCCTAGGGGCCGGATCGGGGACCCAGTACTTC. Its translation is CASTLGAGSGTQYF.

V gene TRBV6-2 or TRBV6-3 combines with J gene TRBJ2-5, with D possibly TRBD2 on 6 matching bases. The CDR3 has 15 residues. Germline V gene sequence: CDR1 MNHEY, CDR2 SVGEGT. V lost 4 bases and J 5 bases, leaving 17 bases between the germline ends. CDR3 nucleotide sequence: TGTGCCAGCAGTTCGGGGAGGTACGGATGGGAGACCCAGTACTTC. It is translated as CASSSGRYGWETQYF.

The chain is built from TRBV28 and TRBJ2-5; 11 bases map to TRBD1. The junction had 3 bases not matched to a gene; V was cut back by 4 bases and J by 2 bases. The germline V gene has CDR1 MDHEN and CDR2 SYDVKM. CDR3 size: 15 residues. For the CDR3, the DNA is TGTGCCAGCAGTTGGGGGACAGGGGGACAAGAGACCCAGTACTTC. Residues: CASSWGTGGQETQYF. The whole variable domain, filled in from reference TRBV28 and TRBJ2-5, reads DVKVTQSSRYLVKRTGEKVFLECVQDMDHENMFWYRQDPGLGLRLIYFSYDVKMKEKGDIPEGYSVSREKKERFSLILESASTNQTSMYLCASSWGTGGQETQYFGPGTRLLVL.

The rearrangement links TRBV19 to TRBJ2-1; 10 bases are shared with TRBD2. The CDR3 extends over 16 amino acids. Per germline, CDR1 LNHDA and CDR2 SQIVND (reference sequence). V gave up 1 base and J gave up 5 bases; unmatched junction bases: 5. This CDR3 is CASSIAGLAGDNEQFF. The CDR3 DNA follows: TGTGCCAGTAGTATAGCTGGCCTAGCGGGGGACAATGAGCAGTTCTTC.

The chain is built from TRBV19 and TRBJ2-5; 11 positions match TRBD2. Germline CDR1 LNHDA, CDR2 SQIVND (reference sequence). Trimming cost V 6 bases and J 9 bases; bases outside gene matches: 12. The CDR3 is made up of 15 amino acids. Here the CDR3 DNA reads TGTGCCAGTAGCAAAACCGGGACTAGCGGTCGGGCCCAGTACTTC. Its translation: CASSKTGTSGRAQYF.

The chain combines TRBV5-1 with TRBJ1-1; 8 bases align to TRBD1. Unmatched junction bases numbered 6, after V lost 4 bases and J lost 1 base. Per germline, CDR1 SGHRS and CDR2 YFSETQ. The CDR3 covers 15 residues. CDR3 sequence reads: CASSPSGTGNTEAFF. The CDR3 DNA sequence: TGCGCCAGCAGCCCCTCGGGGACAGGGAACACTGAAGCTTTCTTT.

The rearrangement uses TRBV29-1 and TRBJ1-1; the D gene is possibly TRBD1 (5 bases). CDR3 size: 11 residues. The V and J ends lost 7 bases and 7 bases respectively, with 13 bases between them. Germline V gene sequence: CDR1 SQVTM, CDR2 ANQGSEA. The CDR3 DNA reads TGCAGCGGGCAACAGGAGAATGAAGCTTTCTTT. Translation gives CSGQQENEAFF.

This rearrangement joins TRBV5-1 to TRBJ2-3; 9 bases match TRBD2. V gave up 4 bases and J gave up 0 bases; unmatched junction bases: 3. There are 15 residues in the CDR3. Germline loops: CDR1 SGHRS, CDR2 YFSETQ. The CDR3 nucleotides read TGCGCCAGCAGCCCTAGCGGGATAAGCACAGATACGCAGTATTTT. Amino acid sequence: CASSPSGISTDTQYF.